The following is a T cell receptor (beta chain) sequence with its context. This clonotype was observed at least ten times. No antigen is known for it. One base away there is no much larger clone; base qualities are not given. The time point label of this sample denotes: pre-sensitization, week 0. The treatment or condition label here, explained by the study, means: therapeutic diphenylcyclopropenone sensitization with weekly scalp DPC. Blood at each patch-test visit was drawn before the patch test was applied. To be eligible, patients had to be aged 18 to 70, diagnosed with alopecia and judged suitable for DPC therapy, while pregnant patients were excluded. Total RNA was extracted from unfractionated whole blood collected in Tempus Blood RNA tubes. The method was RACE. Sequencer: NextSeq 500. During library preparation, unique molecular identifiers were attached to individual cDNA molecules so that TCRs could be counted quantitatively and reproducibly. Each blood RNA sample was used to sequence both TCR alpha and TCR beta chains. Per the source publication's procedure: The median number of TCRs per sample was 95,638, ranging from roughly 20,000 to 700,000. V, J and CDR3 annotation of the TCR reads was carried out using the Decombinator software suite. To make PS versus PT1 abundance plots, every sample was subsampled to the same number of TCRs (28,000). TCRs were defined as expanded if absent before sensitization and observed at least eight times at the 2-week time point. Starting from the raw public reads, TCRdb applied fastp trimming at Q25, assembled clones with MiXCR and retained in-frame beta chains. Entries that share a CDR3 protein sequence are merged under the most common genes and DNA. The authors' filters were not applied to this entry. The sample data list tens of thousands of distinct CDR3 sequences, and 7.6% of these were observed just once. The ten largest clones take up 1.3% of the sample.

The data were obtained in a study of human T cells and chemical hapten exposure (dated by TCRdb to the early 2020s). Context from the whole study: For sensitization, 2% DPC in acetone was applied to a roughly 2 cm by roughly 2 cm area of upper inner arm skin. Throughout the study period of around 24 weeks, patients also received therapeutic DPC doses to the scalp every week. Patch testing on the upper back used Finn chambers containing 0.01% DPC, with scoring done after 6 days according to International Contact Dermatitis Research Group standards. Most of the patients in the cohort were female, and the cohort covered alopecia areata with under or over 50% scalp involvement, alopecia totalis and alopecia universalis. Libraries were combined into a pool for sequencing, and differences in TCR yield between samples came mainly from small differences in library volumes within the pool. Peripheral blood TCR repertoire changes were tracked in vivo in alopecia patients during primary and secondary sensitization to the hapten diphenylcyclopropenone (DPC). Blood samples were taken from patients before sensitization (week 0) and at 2, 6 and about 24 weeks after DPC sensitization. For TCR sequencing, blood came from some 31 alopecia patients at anywhere from one to four time points (pre-sensitization, 2, 6 and 24 weeks). Study-wide findings and limitations: Repeated subsampling changed both the strength of the expansion versus patch-test correlation and the threshold at which the correlation became significant. Alopecia, a presumed autoimmune disease, was present in all patients, so the immune response of the patients might differ from that of healthy individuals. Expanded TCRs formed significantly more large CDR3 similarity clusters than pre-sensitization or healthy control sets, consistent with antigen-driven responses. Patch test score correlated positively with the number of PT1 expanded TCRs, reaching significance at thresholds 8, 16 and 32 but not at 4. No change with DPC sensitization was found in the number of TCRs above 1 in 1000 frequency, and no evidence of global repertoire structure alterations was found.

V lost 1 base and J lost 8 bases; the stretch between them is 19 bases long. Per the germline V gene, SGDLS is the CDR1 and YYNGEE is the CDR2. CDR3 length: 16 amino acids, cysteine to phenylalanine. The read is trimmed to its CDR3 DNA, 48 bases read in frame from base 1. The sequence was collected from a woman aged 45 to 65 with alopecia areata. Some clones in this sample may be carry-over from other donors' samples. Specimen: whole blood, collected in connection with sensitization to the hapten diphenylcyclopropenone (DPC). The chain is encoded by TRBV9 joined to TRBJ2-1, and possibly TRBD2, on 7 matching bases. The sequenced DNA is TGTGCCAGCAGCGTAACCCCTGGGGACTACAGGGATGAGCAGTTCTTC. It encodes CASSVTPGDYRDEQFF.